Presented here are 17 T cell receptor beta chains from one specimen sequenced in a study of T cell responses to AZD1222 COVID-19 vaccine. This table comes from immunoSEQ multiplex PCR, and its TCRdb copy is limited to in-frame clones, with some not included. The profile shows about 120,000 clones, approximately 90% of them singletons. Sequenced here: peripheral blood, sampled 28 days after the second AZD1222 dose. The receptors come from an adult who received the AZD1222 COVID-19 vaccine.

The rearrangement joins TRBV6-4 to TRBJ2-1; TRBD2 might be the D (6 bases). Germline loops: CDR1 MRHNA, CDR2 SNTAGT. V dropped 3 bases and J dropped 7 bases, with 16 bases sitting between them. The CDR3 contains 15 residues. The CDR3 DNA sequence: TGTGCCAGCAGTGAAGGGGCTAGCGAGGGAAATGAGCAGTTCTTC. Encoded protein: CASSEGASEGNEQFF.

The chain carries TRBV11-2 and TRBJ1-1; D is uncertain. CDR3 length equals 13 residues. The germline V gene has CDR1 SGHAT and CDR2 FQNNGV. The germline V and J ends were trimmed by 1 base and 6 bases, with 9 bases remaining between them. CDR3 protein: CASSLVSTAEAFF. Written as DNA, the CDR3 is TGTGCCAGCAGCTTAGTATCTACAGCTGAAGCTTTCTTT.

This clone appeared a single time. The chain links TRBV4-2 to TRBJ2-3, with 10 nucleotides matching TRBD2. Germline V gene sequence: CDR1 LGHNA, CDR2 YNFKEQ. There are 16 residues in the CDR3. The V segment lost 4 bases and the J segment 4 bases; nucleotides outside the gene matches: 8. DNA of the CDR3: TGTGCCAGCAGCCCCAGTCTAGCGGGAGCGGCAGATACGCAGTATTTT. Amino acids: CASSPSLAGAADTQYF.

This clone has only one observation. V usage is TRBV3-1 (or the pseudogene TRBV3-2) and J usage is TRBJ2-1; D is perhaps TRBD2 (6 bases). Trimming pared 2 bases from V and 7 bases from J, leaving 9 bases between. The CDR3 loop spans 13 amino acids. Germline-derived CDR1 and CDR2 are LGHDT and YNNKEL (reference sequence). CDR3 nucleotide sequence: TGTGCCAGCAGCCAATGGGGGGAAAATGAGCAGTTCTTC. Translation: CASSQWGENEQFF.

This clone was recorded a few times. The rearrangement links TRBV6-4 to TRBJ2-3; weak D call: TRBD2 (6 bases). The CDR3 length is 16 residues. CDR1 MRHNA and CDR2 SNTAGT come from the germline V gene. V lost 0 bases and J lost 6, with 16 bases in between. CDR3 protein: CASSDSSVADSDTQYF. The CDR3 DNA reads TGTGCCAGCAGTGACTCTTCGGTAGCGGATTCTGATACGCAGTATTTT.

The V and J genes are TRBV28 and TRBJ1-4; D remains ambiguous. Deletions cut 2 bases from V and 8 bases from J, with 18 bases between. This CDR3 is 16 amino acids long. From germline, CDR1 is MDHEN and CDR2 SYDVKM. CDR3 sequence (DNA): TGTGCCAGCAGTTTAGGGCTCCCAAGCTTAGGGGAAAAACTGTTTTTT. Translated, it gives CASSLGLPSLGEKLFF.

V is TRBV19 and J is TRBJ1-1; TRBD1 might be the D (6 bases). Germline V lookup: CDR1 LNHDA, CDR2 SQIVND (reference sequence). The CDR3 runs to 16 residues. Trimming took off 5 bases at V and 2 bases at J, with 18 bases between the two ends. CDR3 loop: CASSVTPQGRNTEAFF. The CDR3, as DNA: TGTGCCAGTAGTGTCACTCCACAGGGTCGTAACACTGAAGCTTTCTTT.

The CDR3 loop reads CATSIDSFTEAFF. The CDR3 nucleotides are TGTGCCACCAGCATAGACAGCTTCACTGAAGCTTTCTTT. V and J are TRBV15 and TRBJ1-1, with a possible D match to TRBD1 (5 bases). Germline CDR1 is LNHNV and CDR2 is YYDKDF (reference sequence). This CDR3 spans 13 amino acids. V was clipped by 4 bases and J by 4 bases, with 10 bases between them.

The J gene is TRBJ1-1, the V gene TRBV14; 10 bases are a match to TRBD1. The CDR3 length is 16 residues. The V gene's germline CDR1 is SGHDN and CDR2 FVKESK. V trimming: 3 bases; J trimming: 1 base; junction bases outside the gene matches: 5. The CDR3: CASSQFRDRGNTEAFF. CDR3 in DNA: TGTGCCAGCAGCCAGTTCCGGGACAGGGGGAACACTGAAGCTTTCTTT.

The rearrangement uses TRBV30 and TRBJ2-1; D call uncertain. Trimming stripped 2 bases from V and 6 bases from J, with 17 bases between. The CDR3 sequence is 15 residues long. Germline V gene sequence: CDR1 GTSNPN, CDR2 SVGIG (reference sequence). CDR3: CAWSNPRELFNEQFF. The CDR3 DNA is TGTGCCTGGAGTAACCCTAGAGAATTGTTCAATGAGCAGTTCTTC.

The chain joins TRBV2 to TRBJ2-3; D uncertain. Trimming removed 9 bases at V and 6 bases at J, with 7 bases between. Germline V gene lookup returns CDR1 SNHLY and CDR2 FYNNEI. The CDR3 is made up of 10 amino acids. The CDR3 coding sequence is TGTGCCAGGCGGTTGGATACGCAGTATTTT. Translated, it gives CARRLDTQYF.

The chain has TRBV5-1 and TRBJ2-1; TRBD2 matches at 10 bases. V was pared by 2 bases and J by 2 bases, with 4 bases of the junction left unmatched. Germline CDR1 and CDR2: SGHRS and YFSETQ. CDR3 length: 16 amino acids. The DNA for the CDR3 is TGCGCCAGCAGCTTCTTAGCGGGAGGCCCCTACAATGAGCAGTTCTTC. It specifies CASSFLAGGPYNEQFF.

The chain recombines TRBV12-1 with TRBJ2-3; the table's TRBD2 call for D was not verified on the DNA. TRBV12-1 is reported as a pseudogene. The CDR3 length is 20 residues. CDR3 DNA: TGTGCCAGACAGGGAGCCAGGACTCCGGGACTAGCGGACCGCACAGATACGCAGTATTTT. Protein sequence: CARQGARTPGLADRTDTQYF.

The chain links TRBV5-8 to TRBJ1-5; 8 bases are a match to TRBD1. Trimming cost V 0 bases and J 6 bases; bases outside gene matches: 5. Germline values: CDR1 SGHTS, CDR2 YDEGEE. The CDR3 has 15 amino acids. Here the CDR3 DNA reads TGTGCCAGCAGCTTGGGAACAGGGGGGGGTCAGCCCCAGCATTTT. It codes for CASSLGTGGGQPQHF.

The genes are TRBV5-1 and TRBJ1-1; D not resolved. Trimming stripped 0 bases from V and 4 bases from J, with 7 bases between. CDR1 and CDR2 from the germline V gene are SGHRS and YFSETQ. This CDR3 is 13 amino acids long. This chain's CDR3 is CASSLEWSTEAFF. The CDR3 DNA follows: TGCGCCAGCAGCTTGGAATGGAGCACTGAAGCTTTCTTT.

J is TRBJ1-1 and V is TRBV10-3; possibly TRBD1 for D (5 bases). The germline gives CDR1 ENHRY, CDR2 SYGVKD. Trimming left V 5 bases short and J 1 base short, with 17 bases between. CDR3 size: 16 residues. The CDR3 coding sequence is TGTGCCATCAGTTCTCTTACGGGACGGCAGAACACTGAAGCTTTCTTT. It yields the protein CAISSLTGRQNTEAFF.

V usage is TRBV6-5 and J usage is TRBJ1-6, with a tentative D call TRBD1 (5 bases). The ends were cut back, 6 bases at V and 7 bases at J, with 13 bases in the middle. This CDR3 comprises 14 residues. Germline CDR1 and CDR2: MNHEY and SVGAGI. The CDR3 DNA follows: TGTGCCAGCAGGCCCCTGGACACGAATTCACCCCTCCACTTT. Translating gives CASRPLDTNSPLHF.